Presented here are 5 T cell receptor beta chains from one specimen sequenced in a study of blood T cells in healthy people across ages (dated by TCRdb to about 2015). Libraries were prepared through 5' RACE. These reads were obtained on an Illumina HiSeq 2500. A second PCR of about 7 to 12 cycles was performed with a sample-barcoded 5' primer and a J-beta primer mix. Clones were called with MiXCR by TCRdb after fastp trimmed the public reads at Q25, and only in-frame beta chains were retained. One record per CDR3 amino acid sequence lists the most common genes and DNA. This sample holds roughly 1,500,000 distinct CDR3 sequences; roughly 40% were observed only once. The ten largest clones capture around 8% of the sample. The sample consisted of blood. The receptors come from a woman aged 18-29 years in good health.

The rearrangement links TRBV28 to TRBJ1-6, with TRBD1 identical over 7 bases. Germline V gene data show CDR1 as MDHEN and CDR2 as SYDVKM. The CDR3 extends over 16 amino acids. The junction had 15 bases not matched to a gene; V was cut back by 6 bases and J by 10 bases. The CDR3 here is CASRPGQTRTPSPLHF. The CDR3 DNA is TGTGCCAGCAGACCGGGACAGACCCGTACCCCATCACCCCTCCACTTT. Full variable domain (outside the CDR3, taken from reference TRBV28 and TRBJ1-6): DVKVTQSSRYLVKRTGEKVFLECVQDMDHENMFWYRQDPGLGLRLIYFSYDVKMKEKGDIPEGYSVSREKKERFSLILESASTNQTSMYLCASRPGQTRTPSPLHFGNGTRLTVT.

V usage is TRBV15 and J usage is TRBJ2-4; 8 bases are shared with TRBD1. The assigned J gene may be wrong: the sequence end matches TRBJ2-7 better. CDR1 and CDR2 (germline): LNHNV, YYDKDF (reference sequence). The CDR3 spans 15 residues. DNA for the CDR3: TGTGCCACCAGCAGTGGACAGGGTGCTTCCTACGAGCAGTACTTC. Protein product: CATSSGQGASYEQYF.

The chain recombines TRBV3-1 with TRBJ2-3, with D possibly matching TRBD1 (5 bases). The CDR3 totals 16 residues. Germline assignment: CDR1 LGHDT and CDR2 YNNKEL (reference sequence). Trimming pared 6 bases from V and 2 bases from J, leaving 18 bases between. The CDR3, as DNA: TGTGCCAGCAGTCCTAATACCAGACAGCACACAGATACGCAGTATTTT. Encoded protein: CASSPNTRQHTDTQYF.

This clonotype was seen a handful of times. The CDR3 nucleotides are TGCGCCAGCAGTGAGGACATCCAAGAGACCCAGTACTTC. It translates to CASSEDIQETQYF. V gene TRBV10-2 combines with J gene TRBJ2-5; D unresolved. The CDR3 length is 13 residues. Germline V CDR1 and CDR2: WSHSY, SAAADI. Trimming left V 2 bases short and J 1 base short, with 5 bases between.

The gene calls are TRBV29-1 and TRBJ1-3; 9 nucleotides align to TRBD1. Trimming removed 7 bases from V and 0 bases from J; junction bases left unmatched: 10. This CDR3 region has 16 residues. The germline CDR1 and CDR2 sequences are SQVTM and ANQGSEA. In DNA, the CDR3 is TGCAGCGCGGGGACAGGGACAACACACTCTGGAAACACCATATATTTT. It encodes CSAGTGTTHSGNTIYF.